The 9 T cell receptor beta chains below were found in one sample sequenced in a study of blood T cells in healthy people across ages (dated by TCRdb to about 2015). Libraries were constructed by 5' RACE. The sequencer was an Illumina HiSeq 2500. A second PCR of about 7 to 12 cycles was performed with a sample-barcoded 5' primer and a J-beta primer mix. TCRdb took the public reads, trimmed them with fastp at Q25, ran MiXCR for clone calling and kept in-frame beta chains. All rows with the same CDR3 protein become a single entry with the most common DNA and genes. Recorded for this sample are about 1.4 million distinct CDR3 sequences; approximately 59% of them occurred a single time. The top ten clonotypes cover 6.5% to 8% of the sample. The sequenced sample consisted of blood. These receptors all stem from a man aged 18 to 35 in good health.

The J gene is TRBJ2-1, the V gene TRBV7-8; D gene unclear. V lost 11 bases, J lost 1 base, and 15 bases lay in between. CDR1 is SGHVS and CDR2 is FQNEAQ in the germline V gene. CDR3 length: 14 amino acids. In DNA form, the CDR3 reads TGTGCCCAGCCAAAGGCGGTATCCTACAATGAGCAGTTCTTC. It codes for CAQPKAVSYNEQFF. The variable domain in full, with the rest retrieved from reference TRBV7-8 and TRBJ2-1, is GAGVSQSPRYKVAKRGQDVALRCDPISGHVSLFWYQQALGQGPEFLTYFQNEAQLDKSGLPSDRFFAERPEGSVSTLKIQRTQQEDSAVYLCAQPKAVSYNEQFFGPGTRLTVL.

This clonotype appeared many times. For the CDR3, the DNA is TGTGCCAGCAGCCAAGGACTAGCTGGAGATACGCAGTATTTT. It codes for CASSQGLAGDTQYF. The V call is TRBV3-1, the J call TRBJ2-3, with 7 bases aligning to TRBD2. The CDR3 has 14 amino acids. The V segment lost 1 base and the J segment 5 bases; nucleotides outside the gene matches: 3. CDR1 is LGHDT, CDR2 YNNKEL, per germline (reference sequence).

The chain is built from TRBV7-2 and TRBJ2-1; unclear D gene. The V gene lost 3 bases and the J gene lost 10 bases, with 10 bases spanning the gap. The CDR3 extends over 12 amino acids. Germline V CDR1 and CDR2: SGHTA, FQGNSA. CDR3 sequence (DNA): TGTGCCAGCAGCTTCGACGGCTGGGAGCAGTTCTTC. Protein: CASSFDGWEQFF.

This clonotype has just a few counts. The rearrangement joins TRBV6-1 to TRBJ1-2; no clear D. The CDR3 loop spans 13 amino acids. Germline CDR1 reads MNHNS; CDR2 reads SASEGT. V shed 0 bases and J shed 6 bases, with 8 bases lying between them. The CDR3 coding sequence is TGTGCCAGCAGTGAAGCTCTGCATCATGGCTACACCTTC. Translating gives CASSEALHHGYTF.

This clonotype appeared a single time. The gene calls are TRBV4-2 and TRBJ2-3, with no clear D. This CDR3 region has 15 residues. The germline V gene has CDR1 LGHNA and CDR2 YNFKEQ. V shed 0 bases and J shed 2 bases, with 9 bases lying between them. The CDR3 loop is CASSQEYQPTDTQYF. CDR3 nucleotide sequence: TGTGCCAGCAGCCAAGAGTACCAACCCACAGATACGCAGTATTTT.

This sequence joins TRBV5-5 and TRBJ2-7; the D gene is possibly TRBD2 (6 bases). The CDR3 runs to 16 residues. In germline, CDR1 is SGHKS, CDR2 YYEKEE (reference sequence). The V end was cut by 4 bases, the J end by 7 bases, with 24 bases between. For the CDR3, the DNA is TGTGCCAGCAGCCTGGGGGGAATCAGCCCAAGGATAGAGCAGTACTTC. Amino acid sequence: CASSLGGISPRIEQYF.

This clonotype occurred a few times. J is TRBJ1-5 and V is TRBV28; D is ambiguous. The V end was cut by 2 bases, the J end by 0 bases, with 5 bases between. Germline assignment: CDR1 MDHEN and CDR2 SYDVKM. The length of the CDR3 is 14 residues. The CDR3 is CASSLGVSNQPQHF. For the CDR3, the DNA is TGTGCCAGCAGTTTAGGGGTTAGCAATCAGCCCCAGCATTTT.

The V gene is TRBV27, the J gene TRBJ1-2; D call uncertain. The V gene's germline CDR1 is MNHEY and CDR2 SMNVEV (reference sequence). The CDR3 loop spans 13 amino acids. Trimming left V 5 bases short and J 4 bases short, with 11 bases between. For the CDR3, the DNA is TGTGCCAGCAGTATGGGTTTGGGCTATGGCTACACCTTC. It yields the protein CASSMGLGYGYTF.

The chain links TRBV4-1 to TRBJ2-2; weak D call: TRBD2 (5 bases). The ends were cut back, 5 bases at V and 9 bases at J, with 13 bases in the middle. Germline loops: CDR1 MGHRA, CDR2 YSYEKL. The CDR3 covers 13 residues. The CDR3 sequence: CASSFTGGRELFF. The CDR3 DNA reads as TGCGCCAGCAGCTTCACCGGAGGCAGGGAGCTGTTTTTT.